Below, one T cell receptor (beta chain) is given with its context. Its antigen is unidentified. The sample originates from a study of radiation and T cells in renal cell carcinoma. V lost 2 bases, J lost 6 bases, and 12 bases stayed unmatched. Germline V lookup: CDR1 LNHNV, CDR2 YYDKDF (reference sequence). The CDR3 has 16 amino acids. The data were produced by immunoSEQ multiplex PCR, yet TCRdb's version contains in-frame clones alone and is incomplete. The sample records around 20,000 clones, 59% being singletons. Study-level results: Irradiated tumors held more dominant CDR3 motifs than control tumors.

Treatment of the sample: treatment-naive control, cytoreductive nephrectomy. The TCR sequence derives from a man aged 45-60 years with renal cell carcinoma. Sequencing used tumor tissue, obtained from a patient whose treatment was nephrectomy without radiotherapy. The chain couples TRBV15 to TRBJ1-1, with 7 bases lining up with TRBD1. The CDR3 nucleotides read TGTGCCACCAGCAGACCGACCGACAGGGCCTTCGCTGAAGCTTTCTTT. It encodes CATSRPTDRAFAEAFF. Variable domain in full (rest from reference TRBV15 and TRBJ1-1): DAMVIQNPRYQVTQFGKPVTLSCSQTLNHNVMYWYQQKSSQAPKLLFHYYDKDFNNEADTPDNFQSRRPNTSFCFLDIRSPGLGDTAMYLCATSRPTDRAFAEAFFGQGTRLTVV.